Shown below are 15 T cell receptor beta chains from a single sample sequenced in a study of cytomegalovirus exposure and HLA in healthy donors. PCR involved 60 Vbeta and 13 Jbeta primers. Method: immunoSEQ multiplex PCR; TCRdb's copy keeps in-frame clones and lacks some. The table records some 97,000 clones, approximately 82% of them present only once. Sequenced input: PBMCs. The receptors originated from a woman between 18 and 29 years old in good health and CMV-seronegative.

The V call is TRBV11-2, the J call TRBJ2-3, with D tentatively TRBD1 (6 bases). With 4 bases removed from V and 8 bases from J, the gap between germline ends came to 19 bases. This CDR3 region has 15 residues. Germline V gene lookup returns CDR1 SGHAT and CDR2 FQNNGV. In nucleotides, the CDR3 is TGTGCCAGCAGCTCATCGGCTAGGGGGAGTGGTACGCAGTATTTT. Translated: CASSSSARGSGTQYF.

The count of this clone is one. One end of the junction fails to match germline, which may point to a read error. J is TRBJ2-1 and V is TRBV7-9; weak D call: TRBD2 (6 bases). The CDR3 runs 12 residues. The germline CDR1 and CDR2 sequences are SEHNR and FQNEAQ (reference sequence). In DNA form, the CDR3 reads TGTTCCAGTTCGGGAGCCTACAATGAGCAGTTCTTC. Translation gives CSSSGAYNEQFF.

In this sample, this clone turned up a few times. The chain joins TRBV4-3 to TRBJ1-6, with D possibly matching TRBD1 (5 bases). V was trimmed by 4 bases and J by 3 bases, leaving 10 bases between them. The CDR3 is made up of 15 amino acids. Germline V gene lookup returns CDR1 LGHNA and CDR2 YSLEER. The CDR3 bases are TGCGCCAGCAGCCTGGCAAGGGGCTATAATTCACCCCTCCACTTT. Protein: CASSLARGYNSPLHF.

This sequence joins TRBV7-2 and TRBJ2-2; the D is unclear. Germline lookup yields CDR1 SGHTA and CDR2 FQGNSA. Trimming pared 2 bases from V and 1 base from J, leaving 11 bases between. The CDR3 is made up of 16 amino acids. CDR3 nucleotide sequence: TGTGCCAGCAGCTTATTCCTTTTACAGAACACCGGGGAGCTGTTTTTT. Encoded protein: CASSLFLLQNTGELFF.

J is TRBJ1-2 and V is TRBV19; weak D call: TRBD1 (6 bases). The V end lost 6 bases, the J end lost 8 bases, and 13 bases lay between the germline ends. The CDR3 covers 12 residues. The V gene's germline CDR1 is LNHDA and CDR2 SQIVND (reference sequence). CDR3 sequence: CASSTGPGGYTF. CDR3 in DNA: TGTGCCAGTAGCACAGGGCCGGGGGGCTACACCTTC.

This chain joins TRBV28 and TRBJ1-6, with D possibly TRBD1 on 5 matching bases. Germline CDR1 and CDR2: MDHEN and SYDVKM. The CDR3 is 15 amino acids. Trimming pared 3 bases from V and 0 bases from J, leaving 6 bases between. CDR3 loop: CASSFGGSYNSPLHF. The CDR3 DNA sequence: TGTGCCAGCAGTTTCGGGGGCTCCTATAATTCACCCCTCCACTTT.

The gene calls are TRBV28 and TRBJ2-7, with TRBD1 matching 10 bases. Germline V gene data show CDR1 as MDHEN and CDR2 as SYDVKM. CDR3 size: 15 residues. The ends lost 4 bases at V and 5 bases at J; junction bases unmatched: 8. The CDR3 DNA reads TGTGCCAGCAGTTCCCCGGGACAGGGGTTGAACGAGCAGTACTTC. The encoded protein is CASSSPGQGLNEQYF.

The sample holds a few counts of this clone. The chain employs TRBV6-5 and TRBJ2-3; D uncertain. Germline V gene sequence: CDR1 MNHEY, CDR2 SVGAGI. Trimming left V 9 bases short and J 9 bases short, with 13 bases between. This CDR3 comprises 11 residues. The CDR3 DNA reads TGTGCCAGTCTCCCACTGCGGACGCAGTATTTT. Amino acids: CASLPLRTQYF.

Concerning this clone itself: Sequence at one end of the junction differs from germline and may be a read error. This rearrangement joins TRBV7-9 to TRBJ1-1, with D tentatively TRBD1 (6 bases). There are 16 residues in the CDR3. The germline CDR1 and CDR2 sequences are SEHNR and FQNEAQ (reference sequence). The CDR3 is CSSSHPGGALGTEAFF. DNA of the CDR3: TGTTCCAGCAGCCACCCCGGGGGGGCCTTAGGCACTGAAGCTTTCTTT.

This chain uses TRBV28 with TRBJ2-3; TRBD1 matches at 10 bases. This CDR3 has 13 residues. J was trimmed by 4 bases and V by 6 bases; bases with no gene match: 1. Per germline, CDR1 MDHEN and CDR2 SYDVKM. CDR3 region: CASRTGGADTQYF. The CDR3 DNA follows: TGTGCCAGCAGGACAGGGGGCGCAGATACGCAGTATTTT.

The V call is TRBV27, the J call TRBJ2-5; 9 bases are a match to TRBD2. The J call could be wrong; TRBJ2-7 is a better fit for the DNA end. The CDR3 totals 15 residues. The germline V gene has CDR1 MNHEY and CDR2 SMNVEV (reference sequence). CDR3 bases: TGTGCCAGCAGTTCCCAGCGGGGGGACCACTACGAGCAGTACTTC. Its translation is CASSSQRGDHYEQYF.

The genes are TRBV7-3 and TRBJ2-1, with TRBD1 as a possible D gene (8 bases). The V and J ends lost 5 bases and 6 bases respectively, with 17 bases between them. Germline CDR1 SGHTA, CDR2 FQGTGA. This CDR3 has 15 amino acids. The CDR3 bases are TGTGCCAGCAGCAAACAGGGGGGGTGGTCCAATGAGCAGTTCTTC. Its protein is CASSKQGGWSNEQFF.

For this clone: One end of the junction varies from germline; a read error may be responsible. This sequence joins TRBV7-9 and TRBJ1-2, with 9 bases aligning to TRBD1. CDR3 size: 14 residues. Germline values: CDR1 SEHNR, CDR2 FQNEAQ (reference sequence). The CDR3 sequence: CSSSLDRGRYGYTF. The DNA for the CDR3 is TGTTCCAGCAGCTTAGACAGGGGGAGGTATGGCTACACCTTC.

This clone was detected only a few times. V usage is TRBV11-2 and J usage is TRBJ2-3; 10 bases align to TRBD1. CDR3 length equals 16 residues. V shed 4 bases and J 2 bases; nucleotides not matched to a gene: 6. Germline CDR1 and CDR2: SGHAT and FQNNGV. Written as DNA, the CDR3 is TGTGCCAGCAGCTCACGACAGGGGGCGTACACAGATACGCAGTATTTT. This translates into CASSSRQGAYTDTQYF.

Only one count was recorded for this clone. This chain uses TRBV14 with TRBJ2-1, with D tentatively TRBD2 (6 bases). Germline CDR1 reads SGHDN; CDR2 reads FVKESK. This CDR3 is built from 13 residues. V shed 1 base and J shed 7 bases, with 8 bases lying between them. The CDR3 spells CASSQGLENEQFF. The CDR3 DNA sequence: TGTGCCAGCAGCCAAGGACTAGAGAATGAGCAGTTCTTC.